The 24 T cell receptor beta chains below were found in one sample sequenced in a study of blood T cells in healthy people across ages. Primed by a sample-barcoded 5' primer and a J-beta primer mix, a second PCR proceeded for 7 to 11 cycles. Via MiXCR, TCRdb re-called the 5' RACE reads, giving one row per CDR3 protein. The sample lists approximately 850,000 distinct CDR3 sequences; roughly 64% were seen once. The sequenced sample was blood. The receptors come from a man aged 30 to 39 in good health.

The genes are TRBV6-5 and TRBJ2-5; 9 bases agree with TRBD2. From germline, CDR1 is MNHEY and CDR2 SVGAGI. The CDR3 runs to 16 residues. V lost 6 bases, J lost 4 bases, and 12 bases stayed unmatched. The CDR3 reads CASSLERAGGRETQYF. In nucleotides, the CDR3 is TGTGCCAGCAGCCTCGAACGAGCGGGAGGAAGAGAGACCCAGTACTTC.

This clonotype has a handful of counts. The rearrangement links TRBV20-1 to TRBJ2-7, with TRBD2 identical over 7 bases. CDR1 and CDR2 (germline): DFQATT, SNEGSKA (reference sequence). J was trimmed by 0 bases and V by 5 bases; bases with no gene match: 1. The CDR3 runs to 12 residues. Written as DNA, the CDR3 is TGCAGTGCTCGGGGGGTCTCCTACGAGCAGTACTTC. Protein sequence: CSARGVSYEQYF.

This chain joins TRBV6-5 and TRBJ2-5; D is undetermined. The J call may be wrong; the DNA end is better matched by TRBJ2-7. The CDR3 covers 11 residues. CDR1 MNHEY and CDR2 SVGAGI come from the germline V gene. CDR3 amino acids: CASSVAGEQYF. CDR3 nucleotides: TGTGCCAGCAGTGTCGCAGGCGAGCAGTACTTC.

The CDR3 DNA is TGCAGTGCGGGGCGGGAGTCGATAGATACGCAGTATTTT. This codes for CSAGRESIDTQYF. The rearrangement links TRBV20-1 to TRBJ2-3, with 7 bases lining up with TRBD2. V dropped 6 bases and J dropped 5; count of bases not matched to a gene: 8. The germline V gene has CDR1 DFQATT and CDR2 SNEGSKA (reference sequence). The CDR3 runs 13 residues.

The J gene is TRBJ2-1, the V gene TRBV27; TRBD1 aligns across 7 bases. The V segment lost 2 bases and the J segment 7 bases; nucleotides outside the gene matches: 2. The CDR3 totals 13 residues. Germline values: CDR1 MNHEY, CDR2 SMNVEV (reference sequence). The CDR3 DNA is TGTGCCAGCAGTTTAACAGGGGTAAATGAGCAGTTCTTC. Translation: CASSLTGVNEQFF.

The chain joins TRBV9 to TRBJ2-3; D is ambiguous. CDR1 SGDLS and CDR2 YYNGEE come from the germline V gene. The V end lost 0 bases, the J end lost 0 bases, and 5 bases lay between the germline ends. CDR3 length: 14 amino acids. CDR3 coding DNA: TGTGCCAGCAGCGTAGTTTCTAGCACAGATACGCAGTATTTT. It encodes CASSVVSSTDTQYF.

The J gene is TRBJ2-1, the V gene TRBV6-5; D might be TRBD2 (5 bases). This CDR3 contains 16 residues. Germline V gives CDR1 MNHEY, CDR2 SVGAGI. Trimming pared 0 bases from V and 2 bases from J, leaving 11 bases between. CDR3 in amino acids: CASSYSRSGAYNEQFF. The CDR3 DNA is TGTGCCAGCAGTTACTCCCGGAGCGGAGCCTACAATGAGCAGTTCTTC.

This clonotype was detected only a few times. This chain connects TRBV6-5 to TRBJ2-7, with 14 bases aligning to TRBD2. With V trimmed by 11 bases and J by 12 bases, 15 bases remained unmatched. The germline CDR1 and CDR2 sequences are MNHEY and SVGAGI. The CDR3 is made up of 14 amino acids. The CDR3 region is CAAAAGLAGGSRYF. CDR3 sequence (DNA): TGTGCCGCGGCTGCCGGACTAGCGGGAGGTTCTCGGTACTTC.

The chain couples TRBV6-2 or TRBV6-3 to TRBJ2-7; D remains ambiguous. V was trimmed by 10 bases and J by 3 bases, leaving 16 bases between them. This CDR3 has 13 residues. Looked up from germline, CDR1 is MNHEY and CDR2 is SVGEGT. This CDR3 is CATLEPLFYEQYF. The CDR3 DNA reads TGTGCCACCCTGGAGCCCCTCTTCTACGAGCAGTACTTC.

V gene TRBV20-1 combines with J gene TRBJ2-1; 7 nucleotides agree with TRBD2. The germline CDR1 and CDR2 sequences are DFQATT and SNEGSKA (reference sequence). The CDR3 contains 13 residues. The J segment lost 4 bases and the V segment lost 5 bases, leaving 5 bases of the junction unmatched. The CDR3 sequence is CSAVLADYNEQFF. The CDR3 DNA reads as TGCAGTGCTGTCCTAGCGGATTACAATGAGCAGTTCTTC.

This clonotype was found a few times. The CDR3 loop is CSARDLMRTPEAFF. The CDR3 DNA sequence: TGCAGTGCTAGAGATCTTATGCGGACACCCGAAGCTTTCTTT. This sequence joins TRBV20-1 and TRBJ1-1, with D tentatively TRBD1 (5 bases). The CDR3 totals 14 residues. Trimming pared 0 bases from V and 8 bases from J, leaving 16 bases between. Germline-derived CDR1 and CDR2 are DFQATT and SNEGSKA (reference sequence).

The chain recombines TRBV20-1 with TRBJ2-1; D gene uncertain. With 5 bases removed from V and 5 bases from J, the gap between germline ends came to 10 bases. The CDR3 is made up of 12 amino acids. Germline CDR1 reads DFQATT; CDR2 reads SNEGSKA (reference sequence). The CDR3 DNA is TGCAGTGCTCCGCGCTACGACAATGAGCAGTTCTTC. Translating gives CSAPRYDNEQFF.

The chain recombines TRBV13 with TRBJ2-3, with 7 bases lining up with TRBD2. The ends lost 3 bases at V and 0 bases at J; junction bases unmatched: 6. Germline V gives CDR1 PRHDT, CDR2 FYEKMQ (reference sequence). CDR3 length equals 16 residues. CDR3 sequence reads: CASSLNPGLSTDTQYF. The CDR3 nucleotides are TGTGCCAGCAGCTTGAATCCGGGACTAAGCACAGATACGCAGTATTTT.

The chain uses TRBV28 and TRBJ1-1; D perhaps matches TRBD1 (6 bases). From germline, CDR1 is MDHEN and CDR2 SYDVKM. This CDR3 has 14 amino acids. The V gene lost 6 bases and the J gene lost 1 base, with 12 bases spanning the gap. The chain's CDR3 is CASSQGQRNTEAFF. The CDR3 DNA reads as TGTGCCAGCAGCCAAGGACAGAGGAACACTGAAGCTTTCTTT.

This chain connects TRBV5-5 to TRBJ2-7; no definite D call. V was shortened by 4 bases and J by 0 bases, with 11 bases between the two germline ends. Germline lookup yields CDR1 SGHKS and CDR2 YYEKEE (reference sequence). This CDR3 has 14 residues. In nucleotides, the CDR3 is TGTGCCAGCAGCAAGGCCACATACTCCTACGAGCAGTACTTC. This sequence encodes CASSKATYSYEQYF.

Only a few counts were recorded for this clonotype. The rearrangement uses TRBV7-9 and TRBJ1-4; D unclear. The CDR3 sequence is 11 residues long. Germline CDR1 SEHNR, CDR2 FQNEAQ (reference sequence). Trimming took off 4 bases at V and 8 bases at J, with 5 bases between the two ends. The CDR3 protein is CASSSDEKLFF. In DNA form, the CDR3 reads TGTGCCAGCAGCTCCGACGAAAAACTGTTTTTT.

Regarding this clonotype: A junction boundary mismatches the germline segment, possibly from a read error. CDR3 residues: CTSSPWTVGYTF. The CDR3, as DNA: TGTACCAGCAGTCCCTGGACAGTTGGCTACACCTTC. V gene TRBV12-3 or TRBV12-4 combines with J gene TRBJ1-2, with a weak D call TRBD1 (6 bases). The CDR3 has 12 amino acids.

This clonotype was detected a few times. The rearrangement links TRBV6-2 or TRBV6-3 to TRBJ2-5; D is ambiguous. CDR3 length equals 13 residues. Germline lookup yields CDR1 MNHEY and CDR2 SVGEGT. Trimming cost V 8 bases and J 2 bases, with 12 bases left between them. DNA of the CDR3: TGTGCCAGCGGAAAGAGGATTCAAGAGACCCAGTACTTC. As protein: CASGKRIQETQYF.

The V call is TRBV29-1, the J call TRBJ2-1; TRBD2 agrees at 8 bases. CDR1 and CDR2 (germline): SQVTM, ANQGSEA. There are 16 residues in the CDR3. J was trimmed by 6 bases and V by 0 bases; bases with no gene match: 10. CDR3 sequence: CSVEEIAGYISNEQFF. CDR3 DNA: TGCAGCGTTGAAGAAATAGCGGGATATATTAGCAATGAGCAGTTCTTC.

The chain uses TRBV7-2 and TRBJ2-7, with D unresolved. This CDR3 has 14 amino acids. Trimming stripped 6 bases from V and 1 base from J, with 13 bases between. Germline V CDR1 and CDR2: SGHTA, FQGNSA. DNA of the CDR3: TGTGCCAGCAGGGCTGGGGTCTTTTCCTACGAGCAGTACTTC. Translated: CASRAGVFSYEQYF.

The J gene is TRBJ2-1, the V gene TRBV6-5; 15 nucleotides line up with TRBD2. V lost 1 base, J lost 10 bases, and 2 bases stayed unmatched. CDR3 size: 15 residues. Germline V gene sequence: CDR1 MNHEY, CDR2 SVGAGI. The CDR3 region is CASSYWTSGRGEQFF. In DNA form, the CDR3 reads TGTGCCAGCAGTTACTGGACTAGCGGGAGGGGAGAGCAGTTCTTC.

This clonotype appeared many times. V and J are TRBV4-2 and TRBJ1-2; D is unclear. Germline assignment: CDR1 LGHNA and CDR2 YNFKEQ. Trimming stripped 0 bases from V and 4 bases from J, with 15 bases between. The CDR3 is 16 residues long. For the CDR3, the DNA is TGTGCCAGCAGCCAAGATCTTTCCGGCGGAACCTATGGCTACACCTTC. Encoded protein: CASSQDLSGGTYGYTF.

The CDR3: CASRDCPDTQYF. The CDR3 DNA reads as TGTGCCAGCAGAGACTGCCCAGATACGCAGTATTTT. The chain employs TRBV12-3 or TRBV12-4 and TRBJ2-3; unclear D gene. This CDR3 is built from 12 residues. Trimming shortened V by 6 bases and J by 4 bases, and 8 bases separated the two germline ends.

The rearrangement joins TRBV3-1 to TRBJ2-5; 9 bases are a match to TRBD2. V shed 4 bases and J 4 bases; nucleotides not matched to a gene: 10. The CDR3 loop spans 16 amino acids. Germline CDR1 reads LGHDT; CDR2 reads YNNKEL (reference sequence). CDR3 protein: CASSPAGTSRSETQYF. In DNA form, the CDR3 reads TGTGCCAGCAGCCCAGCAGGGACTAGCAGATCAGAGACCCAGTACTTC.